This TCR beta chain comes out of a study of T cell responses to AZD1222 COVID-19 vaccine. Points from the study as a whole: Seropositive at baseline were only 5 to 7 AZD1222 recipients. The donor group comprised mostly white British people and more females; the analysis possibly underestimated clonal diversity. After two AZD1222 doses, spike-specific TCR breadth and depth rose versus day 0.

Trimming left V 2 bases short and J 2 bases short, with 3 bases between. The CDR3 extends over 13 amino acids. From germline, CDR1 is MNHNS and CDR2 SASEGT. TCRdb's table, derived via immunoSEQ multiplex PCR, lists solely in-frame clones and lacks some. The sample shows roughly 97,000 clones, around nine tenths of them seen only once. The sample holds one count of this clone. Its antigen is not known. This specimen consisted of peripheral blood, obtained 28 days after the second dose of the MenACWY control vaccine. The chain couples TRBV6-1 to TRBJ2-2; no definite D call. The sequence was collected from an adult who received the MenACWY meningococcal vaccine as a control. The DNA of the CDR3 is TGTGCCAGCAGTGAACATAACACCGGGGAGCTGTTTTTT. Translation: CASSEHNTGELFF.